What follows is one TCR beta chain and its context. As yet, its antigen is unknown. The length of the CDR3 is 11 residues. The germline CDR1 and CDR2 sequences are MNHEY and SVGEGT. V dropped 10 bases and J dropped 7 bases, with 10 bases sitting between them. Quantitative barcoded 5'-RACE was used to prepare TCR beta libraries. One entry per CDR3 protein results from TCRdb running MiXCR on the 5' RACE reads. This table holds fewer than 750,000 distinct CDR3 sequences, under 20% found once. The data were obtained in a study of CD8 T cells in ankylosing spondylitis. The study's findings and limits: There was a TCR beta motif, made of several highly homologous variants, that appeared characteristic of ankylosing spondylitis blood. Earlier studies detected some motif variants in reactive arthritis synovial fluid and blood. Disease-linked clones were CD8+ and relatively rare in peripheral blood. Matched synovial fluid from ankylosing spondylitis patients was reported to be enriched for disease-linked clones.

This clonotype originated in a male donor with ankylosing spondylitis. The chain recombines TRBV6-2 or TRBV6-3 with TRBJ2-2; no definite D call. The sequenced sample consisted of blood, either unsorted or a sorted T cell fraction (not recorded which). The chain's CDR3 is CATSRGGELFF. CDR3 sequence (DNA): TGTGCCACCTCGCGCGGCGGGGAGCTGTTTTTT.